The clone carrying this T cell receptor beta chain was picked up one time. The antigen remains unidentified. Other nucleotide sequences in the sample specify the same CDR3. These data are taken from a study of siplizumab effects on memory and regulatory T cells. General study results and limits: In siplizumab cultures, the suppressive function of proliferating Tregs remained unconfirmed. Among sequences traceable to unstimulated CD4+ memory cells, alloreactive ones were significantly reduced by siplizumab.

Sequenced by immunoSEQ multiplex PCR; TCRdb stores in-frame clones only, minus some. The sample carries roughly 120,000 clones, around 94% recorded once. This CDR3 is 16 amino acids long. The V gene end was trimmed by 2 bases and the J gene end by 5 bases; junction bases not matched to a gene: 5. The V gene's germline CDR1 is SGDLS and CDR2 YYNGEE. The source of this sequence is a human donor in good health. The chain is built from TRBV9 and TRBJ2-5, with 14 nucleotides matching TRBD2. The sample comprised non-Treg CD4+ T cells sorted from blood. CDR3 coding DNA: TGTGCCAGCAGCGTGGGACTAGCGGGAGTCCAGGAGACCCAGTACTTC. It codes for CASSVGLAGVQETQYF.